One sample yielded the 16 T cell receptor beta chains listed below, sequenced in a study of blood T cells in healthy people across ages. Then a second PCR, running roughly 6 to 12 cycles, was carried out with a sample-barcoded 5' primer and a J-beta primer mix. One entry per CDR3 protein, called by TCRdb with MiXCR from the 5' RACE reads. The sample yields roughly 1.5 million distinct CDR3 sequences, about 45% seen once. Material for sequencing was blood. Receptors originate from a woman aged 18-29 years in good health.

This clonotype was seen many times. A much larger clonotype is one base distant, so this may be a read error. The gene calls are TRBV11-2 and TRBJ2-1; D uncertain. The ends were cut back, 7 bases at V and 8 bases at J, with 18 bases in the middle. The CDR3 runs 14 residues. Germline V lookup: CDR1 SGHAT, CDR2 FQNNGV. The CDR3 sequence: CASTYANIGDEQFF. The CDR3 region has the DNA TGTGCCAGCACCTATGCCAATATTGGCGATGAGCAGTTCTTC.

The CDR3 coding sequence is TGTGCCAGCAGCCAAGATAAACTAGCGGGAGGGACAGATACGCAGTATTTT. Protein: CASSQDKLAGGTDTQYF. The chain combines TRBV3-1 with TRBJ2-3, with TRBD2 identical over 13 bases. In germline, CDR1 is LGHDT, CDR2 YNNKEL (reference sequence). This CDR3 is built from 17 residues. The trim removed 0 bases at V and 3 bases at J, leaving 3 bases unmatched.

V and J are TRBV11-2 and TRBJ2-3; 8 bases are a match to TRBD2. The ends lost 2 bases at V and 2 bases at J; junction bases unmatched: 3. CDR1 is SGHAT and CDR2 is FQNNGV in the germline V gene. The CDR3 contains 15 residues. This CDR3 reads CASSLSGGDTDTQYF. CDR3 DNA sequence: TGTGCCAGCAGCTTATCCGGGGGGGACACAGATACGCAGTATTTT.

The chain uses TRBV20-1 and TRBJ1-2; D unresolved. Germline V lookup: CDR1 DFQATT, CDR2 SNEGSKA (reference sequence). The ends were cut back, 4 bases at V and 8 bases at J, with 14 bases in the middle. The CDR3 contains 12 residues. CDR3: CSAMSGLGGYTF. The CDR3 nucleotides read TGCAGTGCTATGTCGGGGTTAGGGGGCTACACCTTC.

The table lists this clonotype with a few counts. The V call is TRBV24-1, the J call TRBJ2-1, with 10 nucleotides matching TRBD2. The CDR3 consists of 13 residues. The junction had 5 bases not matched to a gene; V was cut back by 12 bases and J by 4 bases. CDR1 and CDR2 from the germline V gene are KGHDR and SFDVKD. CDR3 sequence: CAASSGSYNEQFF. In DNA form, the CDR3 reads TGTGCCGCGTCTAGCGGGAGTTACAATGAGCAGTTCTTC.

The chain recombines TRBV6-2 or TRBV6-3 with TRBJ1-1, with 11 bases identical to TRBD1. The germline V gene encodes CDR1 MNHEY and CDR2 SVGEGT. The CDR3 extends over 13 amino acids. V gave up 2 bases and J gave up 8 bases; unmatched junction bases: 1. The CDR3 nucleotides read TGTGCCAGCAGTTACGGGACAGGGGGAGAAGCTTTCTTT. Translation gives CASSYGTGGEAFF.

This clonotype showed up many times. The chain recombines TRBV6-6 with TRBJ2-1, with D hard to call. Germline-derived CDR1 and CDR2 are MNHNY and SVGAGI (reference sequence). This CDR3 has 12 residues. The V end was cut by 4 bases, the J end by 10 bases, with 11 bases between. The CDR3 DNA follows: TGTGCCAGCAGTTCGCTGCTAAAGGAGCAGTTCTTC. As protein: CASSSLLKEQFF.

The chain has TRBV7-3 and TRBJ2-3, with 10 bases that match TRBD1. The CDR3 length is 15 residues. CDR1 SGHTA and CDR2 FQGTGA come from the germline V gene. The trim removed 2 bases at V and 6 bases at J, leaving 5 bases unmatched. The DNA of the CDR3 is TGTGCCAGCAGCTTAGGGACAGGGGAGGCGGATACGCAGTATTTT. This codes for CASSLGTGEADTQYF. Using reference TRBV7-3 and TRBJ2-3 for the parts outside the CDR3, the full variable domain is GAGVSQTPSNKVTEKGKYVELRCDPISGHTALYWYRQSLGQGPEFLIYFQGTGAADDSGLPNDRFFAVRPEGSVSTLKIQRTERGDSAVYLCASSLGTGEADTQYFGPGTRLTVL.

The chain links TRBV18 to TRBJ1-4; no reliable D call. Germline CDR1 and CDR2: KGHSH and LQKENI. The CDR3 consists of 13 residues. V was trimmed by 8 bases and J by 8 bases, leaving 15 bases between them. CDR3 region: CASTFDTWEKLFF. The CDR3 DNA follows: TGTGCCAGCACCTTTGACACGTGGGAAAAACTGTTTTTT.

CDR3: CASSFLGANYGYTF. CDR3 in DNA: TGCGCCAGCAGCTTCTTGGGAGCGAACTATGGCTACACCTTC. This chain uses TRBV5-1 with TRBJ1-2; D unresolved. The V gene's germline CDR1 is SGHRS and CDR2 YFSETQ. The CDR3 loop spans 14 amino acids. V lost 2 bases and J lost 2, with 10 bases in between.

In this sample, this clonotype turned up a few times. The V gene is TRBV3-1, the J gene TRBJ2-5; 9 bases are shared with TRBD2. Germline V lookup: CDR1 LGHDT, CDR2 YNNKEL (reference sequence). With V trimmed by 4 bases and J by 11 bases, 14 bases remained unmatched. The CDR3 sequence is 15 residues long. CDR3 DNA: TGTGCCAGCAGCCGAAGGGGACTAGCTTTACCTGAGCAGTACTTC. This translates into CASSRRGLALPEQYF.

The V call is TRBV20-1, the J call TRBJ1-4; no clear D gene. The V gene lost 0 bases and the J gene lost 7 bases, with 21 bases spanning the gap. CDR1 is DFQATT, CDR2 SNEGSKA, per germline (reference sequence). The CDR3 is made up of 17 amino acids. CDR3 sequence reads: CSARDQARSRRTEKLFF. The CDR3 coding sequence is TGCAGTGCTAGAGATCAGGCGAGGTCCCGGAGAACTGAAAAACTGTTTTTT.

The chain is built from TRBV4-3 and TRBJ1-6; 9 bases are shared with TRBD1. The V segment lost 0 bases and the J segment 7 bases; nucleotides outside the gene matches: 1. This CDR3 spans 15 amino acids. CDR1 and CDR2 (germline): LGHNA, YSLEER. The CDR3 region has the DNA TGCGCCAGCAGCCAAGATGACAGGGGGAATTCACCCCTCCACTTT. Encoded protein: CASSQDDRGNSPLHF.

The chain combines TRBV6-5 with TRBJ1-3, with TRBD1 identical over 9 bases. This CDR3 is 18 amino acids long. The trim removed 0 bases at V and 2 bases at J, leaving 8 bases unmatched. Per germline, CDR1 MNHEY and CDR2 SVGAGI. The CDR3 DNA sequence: TGTGCCAGCAGTTACTCAGCCCTTACAGGGGGCGCTGGAAACACCATATATTTT. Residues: CASSYSALTGGAGNTIYF.

In DNA form, the CDR3 reads TGTGCCAGCAGCTTAAGACAGGGTATCAGCAATGAGCAGTTCTTC. Translation: CASSLRQGISNEQFF. The chain combines TRBV11-3 with TRBJ2-1; 7 positions match TRBD1. Per germline, CDR1 SGHNT and CDR2 YENEEA. The CDR3 has 15 amino acids. V shed 2 bases, J shed 6 bases, and the junction held 7 bases outside the gene matches.

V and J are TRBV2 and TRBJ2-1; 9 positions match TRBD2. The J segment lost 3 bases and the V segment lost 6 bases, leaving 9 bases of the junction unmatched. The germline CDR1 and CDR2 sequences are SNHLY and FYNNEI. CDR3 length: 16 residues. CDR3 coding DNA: TGTGCCAGCAGGGTTGGTAGCGGGGGTTTCTACAATGAGCAGTTCTTC. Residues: CASRVGSGGFYNEQFF.